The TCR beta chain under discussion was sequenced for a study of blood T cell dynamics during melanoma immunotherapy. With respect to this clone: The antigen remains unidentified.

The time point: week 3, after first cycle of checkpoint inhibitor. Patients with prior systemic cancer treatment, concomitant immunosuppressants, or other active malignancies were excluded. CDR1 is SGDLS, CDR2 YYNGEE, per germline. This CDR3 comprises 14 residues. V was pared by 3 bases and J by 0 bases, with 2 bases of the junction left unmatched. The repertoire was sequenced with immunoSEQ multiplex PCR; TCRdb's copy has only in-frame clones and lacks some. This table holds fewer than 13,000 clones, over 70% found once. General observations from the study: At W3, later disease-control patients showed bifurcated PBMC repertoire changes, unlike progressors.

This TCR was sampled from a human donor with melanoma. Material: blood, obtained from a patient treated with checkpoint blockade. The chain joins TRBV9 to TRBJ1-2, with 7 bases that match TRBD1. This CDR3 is CASSGGTANYGYTF. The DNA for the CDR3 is TGTGCCAGCAGCGGGGGGACAGCTAACTATGGCTACACCTTC.